The 7 T cell receptor beta chains given below trace back to one sample, sequenced in a study of early T cells in non-severe SARS-CoV-2 infection. TCRdb reanalysed the 5' RACE reads using MiXCR and keeps one entry per CDR3 protein. Here the sample spans some 40,000 distinct CDR3 sequences, 12% being singletons. The sample was whole blood. The receptors here all came from an adult who was a healthcare worker with PCR-confirmed SARS-CoV-2 infection or an uninfected control (not recorded which).

This clonotype has a handful of counts. The CDR3: CASSVGGADTQYF. The DNA for the CDR3 is TGTGCCAGCAGCGTTGGAGGGGCAGATACGCAGTATTTT. The rearrangement joins TRBV9 to TRBJ2-3; a possible D gene is TRBD2 (6 bases). Germline V lookup: CDR1 SGDLS, CDR2 YYNGEE. Trimming shortened V by 2 bases and J by 4 bases, and 8 bases separated the two germline ends. This CDR3 spans 13 amino acids.

V is TRBV5-1 and J is TRBJ2-2; D uncertain. CDR3 length equals 14 residues. The V gene's germline CDR1 is SGHRS and CDR2 YFSETQ. V was shortened by 4 bases and J by 3 bases, with 10 bases between the two germline ends. The CDR3 protein is CASSPPSYTGELFF. DNA of the CDR3: TGCGCCAGCAGCCCACCTTCATACACCGGGGAGCTGTTTTTT.

A remark on this clonotype: A clone one base away is much larger, so this may be a read error. The gene calls are TRBV6-5 and TRBJ1-1; D remains ambiguous. The germline CDR1 and CDR2 sequences are MNHEY and SVGAGI. CDR3 size: 12 residues. The CDR3 protein is CTSSAQDTEAFF. CDR3 sequence (DNA): TGTACCAGCAGCGCCCAGGACACTGAAGCTTTCTTT.

V and J are TRBV2 and TRBJ2-3; 8 nucleotides line up with TRBD1. V gave up 6 bases and J gave up 4 bases; unmatched junction bases: 12. The CDR3 spans 16 residues. Germline lookup yields CDR1 SNHLY and CDR2 FYNNEI. In DNA, the CDR3 is TGTGCCAGCAGGTTGGATGCAGGGGGCGTCCCAGATACGCAGTATTTT. Translation gives CASRLDAGGVPDTQYF. The full variable domain, in which reference TRBV2 and TRBJ2-3 provide the parts outside the CDR3, is EPEVTQTPSHQVTQMGQEVILRCVPISNHLYFYWYRQILGQKVEFLVSFYNNEISEKSEIFDDQFSVERPDGSNFTLKIRSTKLEDSAMYFCASRLDAGGVPDTQYFGPGTRLTVL.

The genes are TRBV6-2 or TRBV6-3 and TRBJ2-2, with 8 bases fitting TRBD2. Germline V gene sequence: CDR1 MNHEY, CDR2 SVGEGT. CDR3 length: 16 residues. The V and J ends lost 2 bases and 3 bases, in that order; junction bases with no gene match: 5. CDR3 DNA: TGTGCCAGCAGTTACGAGCGGGGGCAGTACACCGGGGAGCTGTTTTTT. This translates into CASSYERGQYTGELFF.

This clonotype came up many times. The rearrangement uses TRBV24-1 and TRBJ2-3; D uncertain. Germline V gene lookup returns CDR1 KGHDR and CDR2 SFDVKD. This CDR3 contains 17 residues. V was pared by 9 bases and J by 3 bases, with 24 bases between. The CDR3 DNA is TGTGCCACCGAACGCCAGCGAATCCCTCCTATTACAGATACGCAGTATTTT. The encoded protein is CATERQRIPPITDTQYF.

The genes are TRBV28 and TRBJ1-1; no reliable D call. This CDR3 region has 13 residues. Germline V CDR1 and CDR2: MDHEN, SYDVKM. The V end was cut by 3 bases, the J end by 1 base, with 6 bases between. CDR3 nucleotides: TGTGCCAGCAGTTTCGTCCGGAACACTGAAGCTTTCTTT. It translates to CASSFVRNTEAFF.